What follows are 32 T cell receptor beta chains derived from one specimen sequenced in a study of T cell repertoires in cytomegalovirus infection. These receptors are not linked to any known antigen. Via MiXCR, TCRdb re-called the reads, giving one row per CDR3 protein. The sample lists approximately 220,000 distinct CDR3 sequences, around 35% seen once, with around 64% in the top ten. Sequences were derived from CD8+ T cells from cultured PBMCs, sampled from culture after CMV antigen stimulation. The receptors come from a human donor in good health (CMV status not recorded). Some clones in this sample may be carry-over from other donors' samples.

The rearrangement joins TRBV15 to TRBJ1-2; D uncertain. CDR3 length: 16 amino acids. Germline V gene lookup returns CDR1 LNHNV and CDR2 YYDKDF (reference sequence). Trimming removed 3 bases from V and 3 bases from J, with 17 bases in between. Written as DNA, the CDR3 is TGTGCCACCAGCAGCTCTCCCGGAGAGCAAGACTATGGCTACACCTTC. Its protein is CATSSSPGEQDYGYTF.

The CDR3, as DNA: TGTGCCAGCGTCCTTACAGCGGGAGGAGGTGAGCAGTTCTTC. Encoded protein: CASVLTAGGGEQFF. This chain uses TRBV6-8 with TRBJ2-1, with 9 nucleotides matching TRBD2. With 8 bases clipped from V and 9 bases from J, the junction kept 11 bases outside the gene matches. CDR1 is MNHGY and CDR2 is SAAAGT in the germline V gene. The CDR3 totals 14 residues.

The chain joins TRBV20-1 to TRBJ1-5; 10 bases are shared with TRBD1. The CDR3 is made up of 17 amino acids. Germline CDR1 DFQATT, CDR2 SNEGSKA (reference sequence). The V segment lost 1 base and the J segment 3 bases; nucleotides outside the gene matches: 9. The DNA of the CDR3 is TGCAGTGCTAGAGGCCGGGACAGGGGATGGCCCAATCAGCCCCAGCATTTT. As protein: CSARGRDRGWPNQPQHF.

The J gene is TRBJ1-2, the V gene TRBV29-1; perhaps TRBD1 as D (5 bases). The V gene's germline CDR1 is SQVTM and CDR2 ANQGSEA. V lost 7 bases, J lost 4 bases, and 19 bases lay in between. The CDR3 covers 14 residues. The CDR3 loop reads CSATPQGVGYGYTF. In DNA, the CDR3 is TGCAGCGCTACACCGCAAGGGGTCGGCTATGGCTACACCTTC.

The CDR3 region is CASSFLAGGFNEQFF. The CDR3 bases are TGTGCCAGCAGCTTTCTGGCGGGAGGTTTCAATGAGCAGTTCTTC. The chain recombines TRBV11-2 with TRBJ2-1; TRBD2 aligns across 8 bases. The germline gives CDR1 SGHAT, CDR2 FQNNGV. The CDR3 spans 15 residues. V was pared by 3 bases and J by 6 bases, with 7 bases of the junction left unmatched.

This clonotype was recorded a few times. The J gene is TRBJ2-5, the V gene TRBV28, with 9 bases fitting TRBD1. The CDR3 covers 14 residues. Trimming at V came to 3 bases and at J to 5 bases, leaving 4 bases not matched to a gene. From germline, CDR1 is MDHEN and CDR2 SYDVKM. The CDR3 bases are TGTGCCAGCAGTTTCAGACAGGGGGGTGAGACCCAGTACTTC. Translation gives CASSFRQGGETQYF. Based on the CDR3 plus reference TRBV28 and TRBJ2-5, the full variable domain is DVKVTQSSRYLVKRTGEKVFLECVQDMDHENMFWYRQDPGLGLRLIYFSYDVKMKEKGDIPEGYSVSREKKERFSLILESASTNQTSMYLCASSFRQGGETQYFGPGTRLLVL.

This chain uses TRBV6-1 with TRBJ2-1; 9 nucleotides agree with TRBD2. Germline CDR1 MNHNS, CDR2 SASEGT. The CDR3 runs 16 residues. The ends lost 1 base at V and 8 bases at J; junction bases unmatched: 9. CDR3 in amino acids: CASSEVLASGTDEQFF. The CDR3 bases are TGTGCCAGCAGTGAAGTTCTGGCTAGCGGGACCGATGAGCAGTTCTTC.

This clonotype appeared a few times. The chain has TRBV5-1 and TRBJ2-7; maybe TRBD2 (6 bases). In germline, CDR1 is SGHRS, CDR2 YFSETQ. The germline V and J ends were trimmed by 2 bases and 0 bases, with 15 bases remaining between them. The CDR3 consists of 16 residues. DNA for the CDR3: TGCGCCAGCAGCTTCCGAATGGCGGGGACCTCCTACGAGCAGTACTTC. This gives the protein CASSFRMAGTSYEQYF.

This chain connects TRBV12-3 or TRBV12-4 to TRBJ2-2; 10 bases agree with TRBD2. V lost 5 bases, J lost 1 base, and 4 bases stayed unmatched. This CDR3 is 16 amino acids long. The CDR3 protein is CASSRRLAGNTGELFF. The CDR3 nucleotides are TGTGCCAGCAGTCGCCGACTAGCGGGGAACACCGGGGAGCTGTTTTTT.

The chain combines TRBV27 with TRBJ2-2; D could derive from TRBD1 or TRBD2 (5 bases each). V was shortened by 3 bases and J by 6 bases, with 11 bases between the two germline ends. The CDR3 totals 14 residues. Germline loops: CDR1 MNHEY, CDR2 SMNVEV (reference sequence). CDR3 residues: CASSFDGDPGELFF. Here the CDR3 DNA reads TGTGCCAGCAGTTTTGACGGGGACCCCGGGGAGCTGTTTTTT.

This chain uses TRBV25-1 with TRBJ1-1; D gene uncertain. The CDR3 spans 14 residues. Germline values: CDR1 MGHDK, CDR2 SYGVNS. Trimming cost V 5 bases and J 4 bases, with 14 bases left between them. CDR3 in amino acids: CASSLERGITEAFF. The CDR3 region has the DNA TGTGCCAGCAGTTTAGAGCGAGGGATCACTGAAGCTTTCTTT.

To note about this clonotype: The junction shows a germline mismatch at one end, possibly a read error. This chain connects TRBV6-5 to TRBJ2-2, with TRBD1 identical over 10 bases. The CDR3 consists of 16 residues. Germline CDR1 and CDR2: MNHEY and SVGAGI. CDR3 sequence reads: CTSSPGGTGDTGELFF. CDR3 DNA: TGTACCAGCAGTCCCGGCGGGACAGGGGACACCGGGGAGCTGTTTTTT.

Turning to this clonotype: The junction does not match germline at one end; this may be a read error. The chain uses TRBV6-1 and TRBJ1-6, with TRBD1 matching 9 bases. The CDR3 totals 17 residues. In germline, CDR1 is MNHNS, CDR2 SASEGT. The CDR3 DNA sequence: TGTGCCAGCAGAGAAGTTTATTCCGGGACAGGGAGGTCACCCCTCCACTTT. Translation: CASREVYSGTGRSPLHF.

This clonotype was found once. V gene TRBV7-6 combines with J gene TRBJ2-3; a possible D gene is TRBD2 (6 bases). Germline CDR1 reads SGHVS; CDR2 reads FNYEAQ. CDR3 length equals 15 residues. Between the trimmed V and J ends, which lost 5 bases and 2 bases, there was a span of 14 bases. CDR3 in amino acids: CASSGGVSATDTQYF. The CDR3 DNA sequence: TGTGCCAGCAGCGGAGGGGTTTCCGCCACAGATACGCAGTATTTT. Combining the CDR3 with reference TRBV7-6 and TRBJ2-3 gives the whole variable domain GAGVSQSPRYKVTKRGQDVALRCDPISGHVSLYWYRQALGQGPEFLTYFNYEAQQDKSGLPNDRFSAERPEGSISTLTIQRTEQRDSAMYRCASSGGVSATDTQYFGPGTRLTVL.

DNA of the CDR3: TGTGCCAGCAGTTTCAGGGGGCGAAACACCGGGGAGCTGTTTTTT. As protein: CASSFRGRNTGELFF. V is TRBV27 and J is TRBJ2-2; 8 nucleotides line up with TRBD1. CDR1 and CDR2 (germline): MNHEY, SMNVEV (reference sequence). This CDR3 has 15 amino acids. The ends lost 3 bases at V and 2 bases at J; junction bases unmatched: 2.

This clonotype was detected only a few times. V is TRBV5-4 and J is TRBJ1-1; D call uncertain. This CDR3 has 15 residues. V dropped 4 bases and J dropped 0 bases, with 13 bases sitting between them. Germline CDR1 SGHNT, CDR2 YYREEE (reference sequence). The CDR3 is CASSDLNEMNTEAFF. The CDR3 DNA reads TGTGCCAGCAGCGACCTGAATGAGATGAACACTGAAGCTTTCTTT.

The chain links TRBV7-9 to TRBJ2-2, with D possibly matching TRBD2 (5 bases). Trimming removed 2 bases from V and 7 bases from J, with 17 bases in between. The V gene's germline CDR1 is SEHNR and CDR2 FQNEAQ (reference sequence). The CDR3 has 16 amino acids. CDR3: CASSLSGSPMSGELFF. The CDR3 DNA reads as TGTGCCAGCAGCTTATCGGGATCCCCCATGAGCGGGGAGCTGTTTTTT.

The CDR3 DNA sequence: TGTGCCAGCAGCTCCCCGGGAACAGGAATCTACGAGCAGTACTTC. This encodes CASSSPGTGIYEQYF. The rearrangement links TRBV14 to TRBJ2-7; D possibly matches TRBD1 or TRBD2 (5 bases each). CDR1 and CDR2 from the germline V gene are SGHDN and FVKESK. The CDR3 has 15 amino acids. V was pared by 5 bases and J by 3 bases, with 17 bases between.

The gene calls are TRBV12-3 or TRBV12-4 and TRBJ2-1; D not resolved. The CDR3 sequence is 13 residues long. Trimming took 6 bases from V and 8 from J, leaving 14 bases between them. The CDR3 region has the DNA TGTGCCAGCAGCCGAGGTCGTATCGATGAGCAGTTCTTC. As protein: CASSRGRIDEQFF.

The DNA for the CDR3 is TGTGCCAGCAGAGGGACTAGCGGTTCCGGGGCCCACGATACGCAGTATTTT. Encoded protein: CASRGTSGSGAHDTQYF. The J gene is TRBJ2-3, the V gene TRBV5-4, with TRBD2 matching 11 bases. Germline-derived CDR1 and CDR2 are SGHNT and YYREEE (reference sequence). V dropped 5 bases and J dropped 6; count of bases not matched to a gene: 14. The CDR3 loop spans 17 amino acids.

J is TRBJ2-7 and V is TRBV28, with a weak D call TRBD1 (5 bases). With 3 bases removed from V and 7 bases from J, the gap between germline ends came to 16 bases. The germline gives CDR1 MDHEN, CDR2 SYDVKM. CDR3 length: 14 amino acids. CDR3 bases: TGTGCCAGCAGTTTTCCCCCGAAGGGGCCGGAGCAGTACTTC. It specifies CASSFPPKGPEQYF. Variable domain in full (rest from reference TRBV28 and TRBJ2-7): DVKVTQSSRYLVKRTGEKVFLECVQDMDHENMFWYRQDPGLGLRLIYFSYDVKMKEKGDIPEGYSVSREKKERFSLILESASTNQTSMYLCASSFPPKGPEQYFGPGTRLTVT.

The chain carries TRBV14 and TRBJ2-3; D uncertain. Trimming stripped 0 bases from V and 3 bases from J, with 10 bases between. CDR3 length: 15 residues. The germline V gene encodes CDR1 SGHDN and CDR2 FVKESK. CDR3 loop: CASSQDRLLTDTQYF. The CDR3 DNA sequence: TGTGCCAGCAGCCAAGATCGGCTCTTGACAGATACGCAGTATTTT.

This clonotype has more than one count but fewer than ten. The chain uses TRBV7-9 and TRBJ2-1; 8 bases fit TRBD1. Germline V gene data show CDR1 as SEHNR and CDR2 as FQNEAQ (reference sequence). The CDR3 extends over 16 amino acids. With 5 bases clipped from V and 2 bases from J, the junction kept 8 bases outside the gene matches. The CDR3 region is CASSAPTGEAYNEQFF. The CDR3 bases are TGTGCCAGCAGCGCACCGACAGGGGAGGCCTACAATGAGCAGTTCTTC.

The gene calls are TRBV12-5 and TRBJ1-1, with a tentative D call TRBD1 (5 bases). The CDR3 totals 15 residues. Germline CDR1 is LGHNT and CDR2 is FRNRAP. V lost 3 bases to trimming and J lost 8 bases, with 19 bases between them. The CDR3 nucleotides are TGTGCTAGTGGTTTCCTGGACATTTTAGAGGGGGAAGCTTTCTTT. Protein sequence: CASGFLDILEGEAFF.

This clonotype was detected a few times. The V gene is TRBV5-1, the J gene TRBJ1-1; no reliable D call. The CDR3 runs to 18 residues. Germline-derived CDR1 and CDR2 are SGHRS and YFSETQ. Trimming removed 0 bases from V and 0 bases from J, with 18 bases in between. As DNA, the CDR3 is TGCGCCAGCAGCTTGGCCGGGAGGTCCGGTCGTTTGAACACTGAAGCTTTCTTT. Amino acids: CASSLAGRSGRLNTEAFF.

This clonotype was detected a few times. The genes are TRBV5-1 and TRBJ2-1, with 10 bases aligning to TRBD2. J was trimmed by 8 bases and V by 0 bases; bases with no gene match: 17. This CDR3 comprises 19 residues. Germline V CDR1 and CDR2: SGHRS, YFSETQ. The CDR3 DNA is TGCGCCAGCAGCTTGGCCCTGGCTAGCGGGGGCCCCTCCGTCCATGAGCAGTTCTTC. Its protein product is CASSLALASGGPSVHEQFF.

V gene TRBV25-1 combines with J gene TRBJ2-1; 7 bases line up with TRBD1. Germline CDR1 and CDR2: MGHDK and SYGVNS. The CDR3 runs 15 residues. The ends lost 8 bases at V and 0 bases at J; junction bases unmatched: 7. CDR3 in amino acids: CASVSDRLSYNEQFF. DNA of the CDR3: TGTGCCAGCGTATCGGACAGGCTCTCCTACAATGAGCAGTTCTTC.

The table lists this clonotype with many counts. The chain uses TRBV6-2 or TRBV6-3 and TRBJ2-1; D possibly corresponds to TRBD2 (5 bases). V lost 2 bases and J 4 bases, leaving 12 bases between the germline ends. In germline, CDR1 is MNHEY, CDR2 SVGEGT. The CDR3 runs 15 residues. The CDR3 here is CASSYEVSGYNEQFF. In nucleotides, the CDR3 is TGTGCCAGCAGTTACGAAGTCTCGGGGTACAATGAGCAGTTCTTC.

The chain combines TRBV28 with TRBJ2-1, with 7 positions matching TRBD2. The CDR3 loop spans 15 amino acids. Trimming removed 5 bases from V and 8 bases from J; junction bases left unmatched: 12. CDR1 and CDR2 from the germline V gene are MDHEN and SYDVKM. DNA of the CDR3: TGTGCCAGCAGTCCCGACAGCGGGGCAGCCGATGAGCAGTTCTTC. Translating it yields CASSPDSGAADEQFF.

The rearrangement links TRBV25-1 to TRBJ2-2; 11 nucleotides match TRBD2. Germline V gene data show CDR1 as MGHDK and CDR2 as SYGVNS. The CDR3 runs 19 residues. Germline trimming cut 0 bases from V and 3 bases from J; bases unmatched to any gene: 9. CDR3 in DNA: TGTGCCAGCAGTGAATACGCTAGCGGGGGGTCGCTCTACACCGGGGAGCTGTTTTTT. This sequence encodes CASSEYASGGSLYTGELFF.

The rearrangement joins TRBV12-3 or TRBV12-4 to TRBJ1-5; TRBD1 matches at 10 bases. V dropped 5 bases and J dropped 7; count of bases not matched to a gene: 8. The CDR3 is 15 amino acids. The chain's CDR3 is CASSPRQGAGQPQHF. CDR3 coding DNA: TGTGCCAGCAGTCCCCGACAGGGGGCAGGACAGCCCCAGCATTTT.

Only a few counts were recorded for this clonotype. The chain couples TRBV6-1 to TRBJ2-3; TRBD1 aligns across 7 bases. The junction had 3 bases not matched to a gene; V was cut back by 5 bases and J by 1 base. Looked up from germline, CDR1 is MNHNS and CDR2 is SASEGT. There are 14 residues in the CDR3. CDR3 region: CASSLGTGTDTQYF. The CDR3 DNA sequence: TGTGCCAGCAGTCTAGGGACAGGCACAGATACGCAGTATTTT.